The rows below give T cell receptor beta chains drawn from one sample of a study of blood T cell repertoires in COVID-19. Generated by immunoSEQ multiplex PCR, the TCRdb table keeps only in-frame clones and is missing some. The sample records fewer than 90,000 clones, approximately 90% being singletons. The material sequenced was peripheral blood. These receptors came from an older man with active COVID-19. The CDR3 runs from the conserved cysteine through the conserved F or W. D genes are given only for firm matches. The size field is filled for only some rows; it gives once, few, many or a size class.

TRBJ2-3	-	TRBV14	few	CASSLQTGTRGYF	TGTGCCAGCAGCCTTCAAACCGGGACAAGGGGGTATTTT
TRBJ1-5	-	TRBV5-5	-	CASSDSDNQPQHF	TGTGCCAGCAGCGACTCTGATAATCAGCCCCAGCATTTT
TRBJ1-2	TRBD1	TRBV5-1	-	CASSPRDREIYGYTF	TGCGCCAGCAGCCCCCGCGACAGGGAAATCTATGGCTACACCTTC
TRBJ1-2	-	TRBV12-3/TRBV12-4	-	CASSPDQGRGYTF	TGTGCCAGCAGTCCGGATCAGGGAAGAGGCTACACCTTC
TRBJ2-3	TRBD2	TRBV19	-	CASSQRTSGNTDTQYF	TGTGCCAGTAGTCAAAGGACTAGCGGGAACACAGATACGCAGTATTTT
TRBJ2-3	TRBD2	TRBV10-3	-	CAIKTGTSVTDTQYF	TGTGCCATCAAAACCGGGACTAGCGTCACAGATACGCAGTATTTT
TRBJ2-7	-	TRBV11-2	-	CASSLGSGGEQYF	TGTGCCAGCAGCTTAGGATCCGGGGGCGAGCAGTACTTC
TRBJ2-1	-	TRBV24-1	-	CATGGSGYNEQFF	TGTGCCACCGGGGGCAGCGGCTACAATGAGCAGTTCTTC
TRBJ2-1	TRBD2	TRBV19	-	CASSWGEGWNEQFF	TGTGCCAGTAGTTGGGGGGAGGGTTGGAATGAGCAGTTCTTC
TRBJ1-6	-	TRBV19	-	CASSSIGTTTGSSYNSPLHF	TGTGCCAGTAGCAGTATAGGGACGACGACCGGGAGCTCCTATAATTCACCCCTCCACTTT